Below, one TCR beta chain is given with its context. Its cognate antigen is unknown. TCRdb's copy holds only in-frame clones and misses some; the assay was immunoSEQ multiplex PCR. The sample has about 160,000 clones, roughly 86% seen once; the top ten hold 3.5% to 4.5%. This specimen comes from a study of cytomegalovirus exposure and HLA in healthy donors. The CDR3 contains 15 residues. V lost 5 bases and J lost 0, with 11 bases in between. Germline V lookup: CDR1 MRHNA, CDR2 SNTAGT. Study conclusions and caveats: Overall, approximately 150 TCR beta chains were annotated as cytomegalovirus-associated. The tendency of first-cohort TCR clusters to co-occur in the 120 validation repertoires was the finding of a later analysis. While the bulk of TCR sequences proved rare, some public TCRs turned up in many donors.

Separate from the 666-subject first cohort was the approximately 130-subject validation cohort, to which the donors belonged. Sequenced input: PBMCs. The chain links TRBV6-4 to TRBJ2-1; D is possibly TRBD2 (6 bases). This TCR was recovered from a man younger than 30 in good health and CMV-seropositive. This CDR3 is CASSQEGSSYNEQFF. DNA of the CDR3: TGTGCCAGCAGTCAGGAGGGGAGCTCCTACAATGAGCAGTTCTTC.